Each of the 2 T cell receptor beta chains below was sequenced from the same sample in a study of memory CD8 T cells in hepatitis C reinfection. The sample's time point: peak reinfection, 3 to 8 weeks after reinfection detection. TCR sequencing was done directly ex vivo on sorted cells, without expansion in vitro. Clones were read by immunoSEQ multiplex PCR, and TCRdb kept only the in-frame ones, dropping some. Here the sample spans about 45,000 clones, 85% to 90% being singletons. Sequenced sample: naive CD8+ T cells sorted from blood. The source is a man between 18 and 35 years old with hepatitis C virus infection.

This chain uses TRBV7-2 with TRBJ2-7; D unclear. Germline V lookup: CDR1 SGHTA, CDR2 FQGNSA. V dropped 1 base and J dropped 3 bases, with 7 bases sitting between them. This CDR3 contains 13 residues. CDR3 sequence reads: CASSLEEFYEQYV. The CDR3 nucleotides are TGTGCCAGCAGCTTAGAGGAGTTCTACGAGCAGTACGTC.

CDR3 region: CASGGSRGTQETQYF. In DNA form, the CDR3 reads TGTGCTAGTGGTGGAAGTAGGGGGACCCAAGAGACCCAGTACTTC. The chain carries TRBV12-5 and TRBJ2-5, with D possibly being TRBD1 (6 bases). The CDR3 has 15 residues. Germline lookup yields CDR1 LGHNT and CDR2 FRNRAP. V lost 5 bases and J 1 base, leaving 14 bases between the germline ends.